The 20 T cell receptor beta chains presented below share a single source sample, sequenced in a study of shared clonotypes between healthy human individuals. The repertoire was sequenced with immunoSEQ multiplex PCR; TCRdb's copy has only in-frame clones and lacks some. The sample has 950,000 to 1,300,000 clones, roughly 80% seen once. Material: memory CD4+ T cells sorted from blood. The subset was: CD45RA-negative fraction. These receptors all stem from a man younger than 30 in good health.

This clone was seen more than once but under ten times. V usage is TRBV9 and J usage is TRBJ2-5, with D unclear. V was pared by 0 bases and J by 0 bases, with 12 bases between. The CDR3 totals 16 residues. Germline V gives CDR1 SGDLS, CDR2 YYNGEE. The CDR3 sequence: CASSVGGRSNQETQYF. The CDR3, as DNA: TGTGCCAGCAGCGTAGGCGGTCGGTCTAACCAAGAGACCCAGTACTTC.

This chain connects TRBV19 to TRBJ2-7; 7 bases fit TRBD1. There are 14 residues in the CDR3. In germline, CDR1 is LNHDA, CDR2 SQIVND (reference sequence). V gave up 6 bases and J gave up 0 bases; unmatched junction bases: 5. Written as DNA, the CDR3 is TGTGCCAGTAGGTGGACAGGTAGCTCCTACGAGCAGTACTTC. This codes for CASRWTGSSYEQYF.

V gene TRBV30 combines with J gene TRBJ2-2; the match to TRBD1 covers 8 bases. Per the germline V gene, CDR1 is GTSNPN and CDR2 is SVGIG (reference sequence). The V gene end was trimmed by 7 bases and the J gene end by 5 bases; junction bases not matched to a gene: 12. The CDR3 length is 15 residues. DNA for the CDR3: TGTGCCTTTCAGACGGGACAGGCGGATACCGGGGAGCTGTTTTTT. It translates to CAFQTGQADTGELFF.

The J gene is TRBJ1-5, the V gene TRBV28; tentatively, D is TRBD1 (5 bases). Germline V CDR1 and CDR2: MDHEN, SYDVKM. V was clipped by 1 base and J by 0 bases, with 10 bases between them. This CDR3 spans 16 amino acids. CDR3 amino acids: CASSLSQGYSNQPQHF. The CDR3, as DNA: TGTGCCAGCAGTTTATCCCAGGGATATAGCAATCAGCCCCAGCATTTT.

The chain links TRBV6-4 to TRBJ2-7; 9 bases match TRBD1. J lost 2 bases, V lost 7 bases, and 6 bases had no gene match. CDR3 length: 14 residues. Germline loops: CDR1 MRHNA, CDR2 SNTAGT. CDR3 nucleotides: TGTGCCAGCACCTGGACAGGGGCCCCCTACGAGCAGTACTTC. As protein: CASTWTGAPYEQYF.

This clone has more than one count but fewer than ten. V is TRBV6-5 and J is TRBJ1-2; TRBD1 aligns across 7 bases. The ends lost 6 bases at V and 8 bases at J; junction bases unmatched: 12. CDR1 and CDR2 (germline): MNHEY, SVGAGI. The CDR3 has 14 amino acids. This CDR3 reads CASRPGGYGSGYTF. The DNA for the CDR3 is TGTGCCAGCAGACCAGGGGGGTATGGTTCGGGCTACACCTTC.

The chain carries TRBV14 and TRBJ2-1; 8 bases agree with TRBD1. The V segment lost 4 bases and the J segment 2 bases; nucleotides outside the gene matches: 10. CDR1 is SGHDN, CDR2 FVKESK, per germline. The CDR3 sequence is 17 residues long. In nucleotides, the CDR3 is TGTGCCAGCAGCCTTCTCCCTGGACAGGGTGCCTACAATGAGCAGTTCTTC. Its translation is CASSLLPGQGAYNEQFF. Supplemented by reference TRBV14 and TRBJ2-1, the full variable domain reads EAGVTQFPSHSVIEKGQTVTLRCDPISGHDNLYWYRRVMGKEIKFLLHFVKESKQDESGMPNNRFLAERTGGTYSTLKVQPAELEDSGVYFCASSLLPGQGAYNEQFFGPGTRLTVL.

As DNA, the CDR3 is TGTGCCAGCAGCACTACAGTAGGATGGAACTATGGCTACACCTTC. Translation gives CASSTTVGWNYGYTF. V gene TRBV7-9 combines with J gene TRBJ1-2; D gene uncertain. CDR1 and CDR2 from the germline V gene are SEHNR and FQNEAQ (reference sequence). V shed 5 bases and J shed 2 bases, with 15 bases lying between them. The CDR3 has 15 amino acids.

This rearrangement joins TRBV28 to TRBJ2-2; weak D call: TRBD2 (5 bases). V lost 4 bases and J lost 4, with 13 bases in between. CDR1 and CDR2 from the germline V gene are MDHEN and SYDVKM. The CDR3 has 15 residues. CDR3 in DNA: TGTGCCAGCAGTTGGCCGGGGATCTTCACCGGGGAGCTGTTTTTT. Its translation is CASSWPGIFTGELFF.

The gene calls are TRBV19 and TRBJ2-2, with D possibly called TRBD1 or TRBD2 (5 bases each). This CDR3 comprises 15 residues. The germline V and J ends were trimmed by 3 bases and 3 bases, with 11 bases remaining between them. Germline V gene data show CDR1 as LNHDA and CDR2 as SQIVND (reference sequence). Here the CDR3 DNA reads TGTGCCAGTAGTATCCAGGGACGAGACACCGGGGAGCTGTTTTTT. It encodes CASSIQGRDTGELFF.

The chain couples TRBV15 to TRBJ2-3; D not certain. Germline lookup yields CDR1 LNHNV and CDR2 YYDKDF (reference sequence). Deletions cut 5 bases from V and 5 bases from J, with 14 bases between. The CDR3 is 14 amino acids. CDR3 sequence (DNA): TGTGCCACCAGCCCCGGGCTAGTAGTAGATACGCAGTATTTT. Amino acids: CATSPGLVVDTQYF.

CDR3 loop: CAIRPGMASTEAFF. CDR3 bases: TGTGCCATCCGTCCTGGGATGGCGAGCACTGAAGCTTTCTTT. The chain recombines TRBV10-3 with TRBJ1-1; D gene unclear. V was pared by 8 bases and J by 4 bases, with 17 bases between. The CDR3 consists of 14 residues. Germline V gene data show CDR1 as ENHRY and CDR2 as SYGVKD.

This clone came up a few times. This same CDR3 is encoded by further DNA sequences in the sample. The chain has TRBV6-4 and TRBJ1-1; tentative D call: TRBD1 (5 bases). This CDR3 is 13 amino acids long. Germline CDR1 MRHNA, CDR2 SNTAGT. The germline V and J ends were trimmed by 4 bases and 1 base, with 7 bases remaining between them. The CDR3 nucleotides read TGTGCCAGCAGTGCCCAGGGGAACACTGAAGCTTTCTTT. It is translated as CASSAQGNTEAFF.

This clone was detected once. V and J are TRBV11-2 and TRBJ2-1, with D perhaps matching TRBD1 (6 bases). Trimming cost V 5 bases and J 1 base, with 12 bases left between them. The germline gives CDR1 SGHAT, CDR2 FQNNGV. This CDR3 has 15 amino acids. The CDR3 loop reads CASSPGDRSYNEQFF. The CDR3 region has the DNA TGTGCCAGCAGCCCCGGAGACAGGTCCTACAATGAGCAGTTCTTC.

The rearrangement links TRBV5-1 to TRBJ1-1, with TRBD1 as a possible D gene (5 bases). The V gene's germline CDR1 is SGHRS and CDR2 YFSETQ. V dropped 1 base and J dropped 2 bases, with 9 bases sitting between them. The CDR3 has 14 residues. CDR3 residues: CASSLQGTNTEAFF. The DNA of the CDR3 is TGCGCCAGCAGCTTGCAGGGAACCAACACTGAAGCTTTCTTT.

CDR3 sequence: CASSFSWDLWDQPQHF. The CDR3 nucleotides are TGTGCCAGCAGCTTTTCTTGGGACTTGTGGGATCAGCCCCAGCATTTT. The chain carries TRBV14 and TRBJ1-5; D may be TRBD1 (5 bases). V shed 5 bases and J shed 5 bases, with 19 bases lying between them. The CDR3 extends over 16 amino acids. In germline, CDR1 is SGHDN, CDR2 FVKESK.

This chain connects TRBV27 to TRBJ1-6, with D possibly TRBD1 on 6 matching bases. V was trimmed by 5 bases and J by 0 bases, leaving 17 bases between them. This CDR3 comprises 18 residues. From germline, CDR1 is MNHEY and CDR2 SMNVEV (reference sequence). In nucleotides, the CDR3 is TGTGCCAGCAGTGCCCGCGGAGGGGGGGACTCCTATAATTCACCCCTCCACTTT. It specifies CASSARGGGDSYNSPLHF.

This rearrangement joins TRBV6-6 to TRBJ2-2; the D gene could be TRBD1 or TRBD2 (5 bases each). CDR1 is MNHNY, CDR2 SVGAGI, per germline (reference sequence). This CDR3 is built from 15 residues. Trimming shortened V by 2 bases and J by 1 base, and 8 bases separated the two germline ends. The DNA for the CDR3 is TGTGCCAGCAGTTACGATGGGGGGAACACCGGGGAGCTGTTTTTT. Its protein is CASSYDGGNTGELFF.

In its sample, this clone was seen many times. At one end the junction does not follow the germline gene, possibly because of a read error. The chain uses TRBV4-3 and TRBJ2-4; D may be TRBD1 (8 bases). The CDR3 length is 11 residues. CDR1 and CDR2 from the germline V gene are LGHNA and YSLEER. In nucleotides, the CDR3 is TGCGCCAGCAGCCCCCGAGCGGGACAGGACTTC. Translation: CASSPRAGQDF.

This clone was detected only a few times. J is TRBJ1-4 and V is TRBV7-9; possible D gene TRBD1, 5 bases. The V and J ends lost 11 bases and 0 bases respectively, with 10 bases between them. Germline V gene data show CDR1 as SEHNR and CDR2 as FQNEAQ (reference sequence). The CDR3 loop spans 13 amino acids. For the CDR3, the DNA is TGTGCCGCCCGGGGGACAACTAATGAAAAACTGTTTTTT. Amino acid sequence: CAARGTTNEKLFF.